This T cell receptor beta chain is drawn from a study of T cells in Graves' hyperthyroidism and ophthalmopathy. Newly diagnosed hyperthyroidism patients aged 18 to 65 years had disease lasting under 2 months. General study findings and limits: Median prediction lead before ophthalmopathy onset was six to eight months with the model.

The CDR3 consists of 14 residues. Germline values: CDR1 SGHVS, CDR2 FNYEAQ. The ends were cut back, 2 bases at V and 7 bases at J, with 11 bases in the middle. Worth noting for this clonotype: Its antigen is unidentified.

TCR beta CDR3 region amplification was performed from RNA transcripts. First-round RT-PCR of the TCR CDR3 relied on the HTBI primer set. TCRdb called the multiplex PCR reads again in MiXCR, with one record for every CDR3 protein. The sample shows roughly 580,000 distinct CDR3 sequences, roughly 50% of them seen only once. The genes are TRBV7-6 and TRBJ2-2, with D uncertain. This receptor was taken from a woman younger than 35 with Graves' hyperthyroidism. Sequences were obtained from peripheral blood or thyroid tissue (not recorded which). The CDR3 bases are TGTGCCAGCAGCTTATGGCCCTCAATCGGGGAGCTGTTTTTT. Protein: CASSLWPSIGELFF.